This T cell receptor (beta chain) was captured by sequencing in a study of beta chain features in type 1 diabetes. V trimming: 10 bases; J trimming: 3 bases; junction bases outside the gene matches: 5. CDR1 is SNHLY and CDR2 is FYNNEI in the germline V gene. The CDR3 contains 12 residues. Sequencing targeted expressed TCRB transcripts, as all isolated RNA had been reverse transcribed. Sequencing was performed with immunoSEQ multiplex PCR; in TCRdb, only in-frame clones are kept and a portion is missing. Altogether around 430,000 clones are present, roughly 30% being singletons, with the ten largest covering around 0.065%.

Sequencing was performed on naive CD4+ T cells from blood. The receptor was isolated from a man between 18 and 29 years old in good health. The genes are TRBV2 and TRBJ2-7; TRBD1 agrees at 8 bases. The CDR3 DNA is TGTGCCAATTCCGGACAGGGCTACGAGCAGTACTTC. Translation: CANSGQGYEQYF.